This T cell receptor beta chain was captured by sequencing in a study of blood T cell repertoires in COVID-19. Per the original data handling: The assay estimated nucleated cells by amplifying reference gene primers. Using immunoSEQ multiplex PCR, the repertoire was profiled, and TCRdb retains in-frame clones only, with some absent. That table is the source of V, J and clone size, and D and trimming were worked out from the DNA. The repertoire holds around 170,000 clones, with more than 70% as singletons. Per the germline V gene, CDR1 is LGHDT and CDR2 is YNNKEL (reference sequence). The CDR3 is 11 residues long. The germline V and J ends were trimmed by 8 bases and 6 bases, with 8 bases remaining between them.

The chain recombines TRBV3-1 (or the pseudogene TRBV3-2) with TRBJ2-1; D remains ambiguous. The material sequenced was peripheral blood. The source of this sequence is a woman in her 30s with acute or convalescent COVID-19. The CDR3 DNA follows: TGTGCCAGCTCGCGGAGCAATGAGCAGTTCTTC. Amino acid sequence: CASSRSNEQFF.